This note documents a single T cell receptor (beta chain) sequence. This CDR3 region has 18 residues. Per the germline V gene, CDR1 is SGDLS and CDR2 is YYNGEE. V gave up 2 bases and J gave up 3 bases, with 18 bases separating them. Survey-level immunoSEQ sequencing profiled the TCR beta repertoire. Profiling relied on immunoSEQ multiplex PCR, and the TCRdb table lists in-frame clones only, not all of them. This sample has some 68,000 clones, with about 93% found just once. The sequence was collected from a man in his forties with rheumatoid arthritis. Material: PBMCs. The chain has TRBV9 and TRBJ1-6; no clear D. CDR3 region: CASSVVLRRTFYNSPLHF. The DNA for the CDR3 is TGTGCCAGCAGCGTCGTCTTAAGGCGAACATTCTATAATTCACCCCTCCACTTT.